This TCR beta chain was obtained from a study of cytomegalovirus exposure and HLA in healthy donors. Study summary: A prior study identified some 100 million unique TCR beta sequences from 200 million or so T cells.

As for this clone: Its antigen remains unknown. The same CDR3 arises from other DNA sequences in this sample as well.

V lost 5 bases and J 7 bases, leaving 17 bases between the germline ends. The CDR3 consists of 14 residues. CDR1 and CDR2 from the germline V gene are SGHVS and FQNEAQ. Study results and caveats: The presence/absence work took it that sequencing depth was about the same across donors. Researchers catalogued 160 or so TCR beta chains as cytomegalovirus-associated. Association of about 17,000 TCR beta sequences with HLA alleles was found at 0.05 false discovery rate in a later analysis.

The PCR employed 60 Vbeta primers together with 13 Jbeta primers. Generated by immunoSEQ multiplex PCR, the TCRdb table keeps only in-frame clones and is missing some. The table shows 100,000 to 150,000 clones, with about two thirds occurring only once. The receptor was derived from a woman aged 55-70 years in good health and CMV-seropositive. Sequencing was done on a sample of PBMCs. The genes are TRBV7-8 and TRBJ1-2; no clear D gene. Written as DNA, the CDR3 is TGTGCCAGCAGCGTCCTTAGCGAAGGGTTTGGCTACACCTTC. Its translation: CASSVLSEGFGYTF.